This T cell receptor (beta chain) was obtained from a study of Ad26.COV2.S vaccination and SARS-CoV-2 variants. Overall study context: In the study, Ad26.COV2.S was injected intramuscularly once, or twice 56 days apart.

Treatment reported: 19 received Ad26.COV2.S at low or high dose, single or two shots; 5 received placebo; per-sample allocation not given. The investigators took samples on day 63 after the first vaccine or placebo injection. Built on an Ad26 vector, the vaccine expressed Wuhan-strain SARS-CoV-2 spike. Study results and limitations: It is possible that the TCR breadth and depth analyses underestimated the total T cell responses.

This clone occurred once. Its cognate antigen is unknown. The method was immunoSEQ multiplex PCR; TCRdb's version includes in-frame clones alone and lacks a portion of them. The table lists 440,000 or so clones, less than 95% of them singletons. Trimming took 4 bases from V and 7 from J, leaving 13 bases between them. The CDR3 is 13 amino acids. Germline-derived CDR1 and CDR2 are SQVTM and ANQGSEA. The sample was peripheral blood, taken in a trial of Ad26.COV2.S vaccine versus placebo. This TCR came from a person aged 18 to 65 who received the Ad26.COV2.S COVID-19 vaccine or a placebo. This rearrangement joins TRBV29-1 to TRBJ2-2, with unresolved D. CDR3 nucleotide sequence: TGCAGCGTTGGGGTGCCACCCGGCGGGGAGCTGTTTTTT. Encoded protein: CSVGVPPGGELFF.